Shown below are 16 T cell receptor beta chains from a single sample sequenced in a study of T-cell memory formation after mild COVID-19. TCRdb reprocessed the 5' RACE reads via MiXCR and lists one record per CDR3 protein. The sample shows 350,000 to 550,000 distinct CDR3 sequences, about a sixth of them seen only once. Sequencing used PBMCs or a T cell subset sorted from them (not recorded which). All receptors derive from a man aged 18 to 30 who had mild COVID-19 (a few samples of this study predate the infection). Cell type and time point are not known.

In DNA, the CDR3 is TGTGCCAGCAGTTCGGTCACTGAAGCTTTCTTT. The encoded protein is CASSSVTEAFF. The chain couples TRBV6-1 to TRBJ1-1; D is ambiguous. Germline V gives CDR1 MNHNS, CDR2 SASEGT. V was trimmed by 5 bases and J by 4 bases, leaving 5 bases between them. This CDR3 has 11 amino acids.

The V gene is TRBV7-2, the J gene TRBJ2-1; the match to TRBD2 covers 9 bases. Unmatched junction bases numbered 6, after V lost 5 bases and J lost 7 bases. CDR3 length equals 14 residues. Germline CDR1 and CDR2: SGHTA and FQGNSA. The DNA of the CDR3 is TGTGCCAGCAGCGAGAGTCTAGCGGGGAATGAGCAGTTCTTC. Protein: CASSESLAGNEQFF.

This clonotype was detected a few times. The chain recombines TRBV6-2 or TRBV6-3 with TRBJ2-1; 7 positions agree with TRBD2. CDR1 MNHEY and CDR2 SVGEGT come from the germline V gene. The CDR3 is 16 residues long. The junction had 10 bases not matched to a gene; V was cut back by 7 bases and J by 1 base. The CDR3 protein is CASIHGGSPSYNEQFF. CDR3 nucleotide sequence: TGTGCCAGCATTCACGGGGGGAGTCCTTCCTACAATGAGCAGTTCTTC.

The V and J genes are TRBV20-1 and TRBJ2-2, with D perhaps being TRBD1 or TRBD2 (5 bases each). The CDR3 runs to 12 residues. V lost 6 bases, J lost 7 bases, and 12 bases lay in between. CDR1 and CDR2 (germline): DFQATT, SNEGSKA (reference sequence). The CDR3 is CSAPGTSGELFF. DNA for the CDR3: TGCAGTGCCCCTGGGACCAGCGGGGAGCTGTTTTTT.

This clonotype came up a few times. The chain employs TRBV11-2 and TRBJ2-7; 10 nucleotides align to TRBD2. The germline V gene has CDR1 SGHAT and CDR2 FQNNGV. V shed 5 bases, J shed 1 base, and the junction held 17 bases outside the gene matches. The CDR3 extends over 19 amino acids. The CDR3 coding sequence is TGTGCCAGCAGCCAAATGGTGTGGGCTAGCGGGGGCCTGTCCTACGAGCAGTACTTC. It encodes CASSQMVWASGGLSYEQYF. Variable domain in full (rest from reference TRBV11-2 and TRBJ2-7): EAGVAQSPRYKIIEKRQSVAFWCNPISGHATLYWYQQILGQGPKLLIQFQNNGVVDDSQLPKDRFSAERLKGVDSTLKIQPAKLEDSAVYLCASSQMVWASGGLSYEQYFGPGTRLTVT.

This clonotype has a handful of counts. The CDR3 DNA reads as TGTGCCTGGACCCCAGGGGGTAGTAATTCACCCCTCCACTTT. Amino acid sequence: CAWTPGGSNSPLHF. V gene TRBV30 combines with J gene TRBJ1-6; 7 bases agree with TRBD1. Germline loops: CDR1 GTSNPN, CDR2 SVGIG (reference sequence). The CDR3 covers 14 residues. The V segment lost 4 bases and the J segment 6 bases; nucleotides outside the gene matches: 6.

This chain connects TRBV7-6 to TRBJ1-3; D not resolved. This CDR3 is built from 14 residues. V was trimmed by 6 bases and J by 2 bases, leaving 11 bases between them. Germline loops: CDR1 SGHVS, CDR2 FNYEAQ. The chain's CDR3 is CASSSQHPGNTIYF. The CDR3 bases are TGTGCCAGCAGTTCGCAGCACCCTGGAAACACCATATATTTT.

This clonotype appeared many times. V usage is TRBV9 and J usage is TRBJ1-1; D gene ambiguous. This CDR3 has 13 amino acids. Germline CDR1 SGDLS, CDR2 YYNGEE. The ends were cut back, 2 bases at V and 6 bases at J, with 11 bases in the middle. The CDR3 bases are TGTGCCAGCAGCGTGCACAAAGTCTCTGAAGCTTTCTTT. Protein sequence: CASSVHKVSEAFF.

The chain combines TRBV5-1 with TRBJ1-2; D is possibly TRBD1 (5 bases). The germline V gene has CDR1 SGHRS and CDR2 YFSETQ. V was shortened by 3 bases and J by 8 bases, with 17 bases between the two germline ends. The CDR3 totals 14 residues. This CDR3 is CASSSDKVWGGYTF. DNA of the CDR3: TGCGCCAGCAGCTCGGACAAAGTTTGGGGAGGCTACACCTTC.

This rearrangement joins TRBV19 to TRBJ1-2; D is unresolved. Germline lookup yields CDR1 LNHDA and CDR2 SQIVND (reference sequence). V dropped 6 bases and J dropped 4 bases, with 9 bases sitting between them. The CDR3 contains 12 residues. The CDR3 nucleotides are TGTGCCAGTAGGGCCGGGCCCTATGGCTACACCTTC. It encodes CASRAGPYGYTF.

This clonotype was counted between two and nine times. The chain joins TRBV12-3 or TRBV12-4 to TRBJ1-2, with TRBD1 matching over 7 bases. The CDR3 covers 13 residues. V lost 8 bases and J lost 2; bases outside the gene matches: 5. The CDR3 region has the DNA TGTGCCAGCGCACAGGGACAGAACTATGGCTACACCTTC. Translated, it gives CASAQGQNYGYTF.

V and J are TRBV2 and TRBJ2-5; D is unresolved. Looked up from germline, CDR1 is SNHLY and CDR2 is FYNNEI. The V end was cut by 3 bases, the J end by 1 base, with 9 bases between. The CDR3 loop spans 14 amino acids. Here the CDR3 DNA reads TGTGCCAGCAGTGAGGGCATACTCCAAGAGACCCAGTACTTC. It codes for CASSEGILQETQYF.

This chain uses TRBV5-5 with TRBJ2-3; 9 bases match TRBD1. Germline values: CDR1 SGHKS, CDR2 YYEKEE (reference sequence). The CDR3 loop spans 16 amino acids. With V trimmed by 0 bases and J by 2 bases, 4 bases remained unmatched. The CDR3 region is CASSLGTGVATDTQYF. The CDR3 DNA follows: TGTGCCAGCAGCTTGGGGACAGGGGTCGCCACAGATACGCAGTATTTT.

This clonotype was detected many times. This chain connects TRBV9 to TRBJ1-1, with a weak D call TRBD1 (6 bases). The CDR3 contains 13 residues. Trimming removed 3 bases from V and 7 bases from J, with 13 bases in between. Per germline, CDR1 SGDLS and CDR2 YYNGEE. CDR3 in DNA: TGTGCCAGCAGCGCAAAATTACAGGGTGAAGCTTTCTTT. Translated: CASSAKLQGEAFF.

The V and J genes are TRBV28 and TRBJ1-2; 8 positions match TRBD1. CDR3 length: 14 residues. From germline, CDR1 is MDHEN and CDR2 SYDVKM. With V trimmed by 8 bases and J by 0 bases, 5 bases remained unmatched. The CDR3 DNA is TGTGCCAGCTCCGGGACAGGTCCTAACTATGGCTACACCTTC. Translation: CASSGTGPNYGYTF.

The sample holds many counts of this clonotype. The rearrangement joins TRBV9 to TRBJ2-1; 10 bases are shared with TRBD2. The V segment lost 4 bases and the J segment 4 bases; nucleotides outside the gene matches: 5. Germline CDR1 SGDLS, CDR2 YYNGEE. This CDR3 is 15 amino acids long. CDR3 residues: CASSSGLAVYNEQFF. The DNA for the CDR3 is TGTGCCAGCAGCTCAGGACTAGCGGTATACAATGAGCAGTTCTTC.